Sequencing of this T cell receptor beta chain was carried out in a study of cytomegalovirus exposure and HLA in healthy donors (dated by TCRdb to 2017 to 2019). For the wider study: According to an earlier analysis of 587 of the donors, about 180 million T cells yielded approximately 120 million unique TCR beta sequences and about 300 Gb of sequence data. An early release that covered about 640 HLA-typed donors contained approximately 300 gigabases of sequencing data and 70 million to 100 million unique TCR sequences. Of the 350 to 450 genotyped donors, approximately 80% fell in the genetic ancestry cluster associated with self-reported Caucasian donors. The study aimed to test whether cataloging public T cell receptors could reveal signatures of past pathogen exposure. Using immunosequencing, the study profiled T cell repertoires from 500 to 800 subjects and related those repertoires to cytomegalovirus serostatus. Along with the roughly 700-subject first cohort, a separate validation cohort of over 90 different subjects was used. To predict cytomegalovirus infection status, the study combined high-throughput TCR immunosequencing, statistical association of individual TCRs with disease status, and machine learning. A later analysis re-analyzed previously published TCR beta repertoires from several hundred donors and added high-resolution HLA genotyping to study TCR occurrence patterns. Rather than drawing on any new phenotypic data, the later analysis identified candidate immune exposures from TCR beta sequences and the way those sequences occurred across donors. An earlier analysis of fewer than 750 of the donors used high-throughput TCR beta sequencing to judge whether each TCR beta V gene segment behaved as functional or pseudogenic. Alongside the repertoire data, information on donor age, sex, ethnicity and CMV serostatus was compiled. A later genetic analysis used genome-wide SNP genotypes for about 65% of the 666 donors, treating that subset as a discovery cohort. Every repertoire in the discovery cohort had been generated on one and the same sequencing platform. Both class I and class II loci were covered by HLA typing, at four-digit resolution. The number of donors typed differed by locus, with 629-630 for A, B, C, DRB1 and DQB1, roughly 520 for DQA1, 600 to 610 for DPA1, and around 460 for DPB1. Four or five DR-DQ haplotypes were treated as single units for association and clustering because of strong linkage in the cohort. On average, roughly 250,000 unique TCR beta nucleotide sequences were sequenced per donor among 398 genotyped donors of the cohort, with about 19% of those sequences being non-productive. What the authors observed across the whole study: For the cohort, immune exposure information was limited to CMV serostatus. A total of 150 to 200 TCR beta chains were listed by the study as associated with cytomegalovirus. An earlier analysis of approximately 570 of the donors showed that most TCR beta V segments appeared in productive rearrangements either about 90% or about 30% of the time, which broadly matched IMGT annotations. A later analysis found that most CMV-associated TCR beta chains appeared HLA-restricted, with HLA associations seemingly driven largely by CMV exposure. The cohort was sequenced for TCR beta chains only, and without alpha or paired-chain data the features that could be detected were limited. The authors suggested that the approach could potentially be generalized to other disease states and immunological phenotypes. Some IMGT-functional V segments, including TRBV6-2 and TRBV6-3, could not be distinguished by the 87-base-pair reads and were therefore excluded. In a later analysis, the rate of TCR association differed among HLA loci, with DRB1 alleles having the most associated TCRs and HLA-C alleles having the fewest. Correlated functional status among segregating V segments might reflect linkage disequilibrium, but an unknown experimental factor could not be ruled out. Assigning TCR associations to individual alleles was difficult when HLA alleles, especially DR and DQ, strongly co-occurred. Across donors, most TCR sequences were observed very rarely, whereas some public TCRs were present in many individuals. A further reported finding was that TCR beta sequences accurately predicted the HLA-A and HLA-B alleles for most subjects in the first cohort. The sequencing pipeline was judged likely to have produced a cluster of highly shared sequence variants as a technical artifact. In a later genetic analysis, fewer N-insertions in productive TCRs were reported among donors in an Asian-associated ancestry cluster than the approximately 710-donor mean. In a later analysis, around 15,000 TCR beta sequences were associated with specific HLA alleles at a false discovery rate of 0.05. Because HLA typing was missing for some donors at each locus, association tests included only the typed subset. An association between a missense DCLRE1C variant and V-gene and J-gene trimming of TCR beta chains was found in a later genetic analysis and replicated in an independent cohort. The classifier was reported to diagnose cytomegalovirus status with high specificity and sensitivity in both the original cohort and the validation cohort. Because counts were too low, 15 to 20 rarely observed V segments, including chromosome 9 orphons, were excluded from the earlier analysis of 587 of the donors. In vitro tests confirmed that three of the cytomegalovirus-associated TCR beta chains recognize cytomegalovirus antigens. In a later analysis, several top co-occurrence clusters were reported to appear linked to parvovirus B19, influenza, CMV and Epstein-Barr virus. In a later analysis, HLA-associated TCR beta chains showed more clonal expansion and lower generation probabilities than non-associated chains that were equally common. Presence/absence analyses assumed roughly uniform sequencing depth across donors, an assumption that may not hold.

This clone appeared once. The clone's antigen remains unknown. No base quality values were provided; no much bigger clone lies one nucleotide off. The library relied on the immunoSEQ multiplex PCR assay. The multiplex PCR relied on a mix of 60 forward primers for TCR Vbeta segments and 13 reverse primers for TCR Jbeta segments. The CDR3 region of rearranged TCR beta genes was amplified from genomic DNA with a multiplex PCR assay. The amplified TCR beta libraries were sequenced on the Illumina HiSeq System as 87-base-pair reads. The original pipeline was this. A later analysis counted about 80 million unique TCR beta chains across the 690 or so repertoires, and 10 million to 11 million of these chains were shared by at least two donors. A nearest-neighbor algorithm error-corrected the raw reads and collapsed the reads into unique sequences, merging closely related sequences to remove PCR and sequencing errors. CDR3 sequences were aligned to IMGT reference sequences to assign V, D and J gene segments. For a sequence to be retained, at least a six-nucleotide match to both a V gene segment and a J gene segment was required. Rearrangements were classified as productive when the CDR3 lacked stop codons and remained in frame with V and J, and all other rearrangements were classified as non-productive. Following IMGT convention, CDR3 was defined as the stretch from the second conserved V-encoded cysteine up to the conserved J-encoded phenylalanine. The earlier analysis of 587 of the donors excluded sequences that lacked an unambiguous match to a single V gene segment. An earlier analysis of 500 to 700 of the donors classified V segments as functional when productive rearrangements were above 56.7% and as segregating when the standard deviation between donors was above 5%. To diagnose cytomegalovirus status from the catalog of TCR beta chain sequences, a statistical classification framework was built. V and J gene assignment, in a later analysis, came from comparing TCR nucleotide sequences with IMGT/GENE-DB human TR gene sequences. Using the TCRdist pipeline, a later analysis assigned CDR3 sequences along with most-parsimonious VDJ recombination scenarios. In a later analysis, every TCR beta chain was defined by the combination of its CDR3 amino acid sequence and its V-gene family, and reads without a unique V-gene family were dropped. In a later analysis, approximately 640 highly shared, low-generation-probability nucleotide sequences were removed to address suspected cross-contamination and a sequencing artifact. A later analysis calculated a clonal expansion index for each public chain from normalized within-repertoire ranks of inferred template counts. In a later analysis, generation probabilities were computed with a VDJ recombination model fitted to out-of-frame rearrangements, and the resulting probabilities were checked against IGoR. In a later analysis, TCR-TCR, TCR-HLA and TCR-CMV co-occurrence was scored with hypergeometric tests, and a repertoire-size bias correction was applied to TCR pairs. False discovery rates were estimated in a later analysis by permuting HLA or CMV assignments 20 times. In a later analysis, co-occurring TCRs were grouped using DBSCAN, and TCRdist sequence similarity was added for clustering within HLA-allele-positive subsets. Repertoires with fewer than 30,000 or more than 120,000 public chains were left out of co-occurrence clustering, as were about 5 repertoires with anomalous nucleotide sharing. As stored in TCRdb, this immuneACCESS dataset retains in-frame rearrangements with V and J assigned. A fraction of the clones does not appear; measured against another copy, unresolved V genes explain less than half of the discrepancy, and the remainder lacks a known reason. Clone size and the V and J calls come from that table; the DNA yielded D and trimming. In all, the sample holds around 92,000 clones, and over 75% of those were seen once. The leading ten clones occupy approximately 1.2% of the sample.

The cohort comprised some 680 healthy bone marrow donors. At the time of sampling, all cohort members were nominally healthy, though unrecorded immune exposures were likely present. The donor was CMV seropositive and belonged to the group of 250 to 300 seropositive cohort members. Each donor provided a peripheral blood sample, and peripheral blood mononuclear cells were used for TCR beta sequencing. Genomic DNA extraction from the blood cell samples was performed with the Qiagen DNeasy Blood Extraction Kit. CDR1 LNHDA and CDR2 SQIVND are derived from the germline V gene (reference sequence). V drops 7 bases and J drops 2 bases, leaving 14 bases in between. The CDR3 starts with the cysteine, ends with the phenylalanine, and has 14 residues. Only CDR3 DNA remains: 42 bases, in frame from the first base.

This receptor was identified in a girl under 10 years old in good health and CMV-seropositive. The material sequenced was PBMCs. Rearrangement joined TRBV19 to TRBJ2-5; the D gene is perhaps TRBD1, on 5 matching bases. CDR3 protein: CASKWSAGQETQYF. The DNA is as follows: TGTGCCAGTAAATGGTCGGCAGGGCAAGAGACCCAGTACTTC.